Below are 25 T cell receptor beta chains sequenced from a single sample in a study of shared clonotypes between healthy human individuals. Sequenced by immunoSEQ multiplex PCR; TCRdb stores in-frame clones only, minus some. The table records more than 400,000 clones, 95% to 97% of them present only once. Sequences were obtained from naive CD4+ T cells sorted from blood. Sample subset: CD45RA+ positively selected. These receptors were obtained from a woman aged 30 to 39 in good health.

The chain employs TRBV14 and TRBJ1-1; a possible D gene is TRBD1 (6 bases). The germline CDR1 and CDR2 sequences are SGHDN and FVKESK. CDR3 length equals 14 residues. The V end was cut by 1 base, the J end by 6 bases, with 12 bases between. DNA for the CDR3: TGTGCCAGCAGCCAAGGCGTTAGGACAGCTGAAGCTTTCTTT. It encodes CASSQGVRTAEAFF.

This clone was counted a few times. The V call is TRBV7-9, the J call TRBJ2-2; D not certain. The CDR3 runs to 13 residues. V dropped 5 bases and J dropped 7 bases, with 11 bases sitting between them. Germline values: CDR1 SEHNR, CDR2 FQNEAQ (reference sequence). The CDR3 protein is CASSPDSYGELFF. The CDR3 nucleotides are TGTGCCAGCAGCCCCGACTCCTACGGGGAGCTGTTTTTT.

This chain uses TRBV19 with TRBJ1-2, with D possibly TRBD1 on 5 matching bases. Germline CDR1 reads LNHDA; CDR2 reads SQIVND (reference sequence). V was clipped by 4 bases and J by 4 bases, with 16 bases between them. The CDR3 spans 15 residues. The chain's CDR3 is CASSTPGRPVYGYTF. DNA for the CDR3: TGTGCCAGTAGTACCCCGGGACGGCCTGTCTATGGCTACACCTTC.

V is TRBV6-1 and J is TRBJ1-5; D remains ambiguous. V lost 0 bases, J lost 3 bases, and 6 bases lay in between. This CDR3 is 14 amino acids long. The germline gives CDR1 MNHNS, CDR2 SASEGT. The CDR3 DNA reads as TGTGCCAGCAGTGAAGCGTTGTACAATCAGCCCCAGCATTTT. Amino acids: CASSEALYNQPQHF.

The rearrangement joins TRBV4-2 to TRBJ2-7, with TRBD2 as a possible D gene (6 bases). With 1 base removed from V and 2 bases from J, the gap between germline ends came to 12 bases. Germline CDR1 is LGHNA and CDR2 is YNFKEQ. The length of the CDR3 is 15 residues. CDR3 DNA: TGTGCCAGCAGCCAAGCCGCGGGACCCACCTACGAGCAGTACTTC. Translated: CASSQAAGPTYEQYF.

The rearrangement uses TRBV9 and TRBJ2-2; TRBD2 agrees at 8 bases. With V trimmed by 0 bases and J by 2 bases, 6 bases remained unmatched. This CDR3 is built from 17 residues. Germline V gene lookup returns CDR1 SGDLS and CDR2 YYNGEE. In nucleotides, the CDR3 is TGTGCCAGCAGCGTAGCCGGGAGGGCCGGAAACACCGGGGAGCTGTTTTTT. Translation: CASSVAGRAGNTGELFF. Drawing the rest from reference TRBV9 and TRBJ2-2, the complete variable domain is DSGVTQTPKHLITATGQRVTLRCSPRSGDLSVYWYQQSLDQGLQFLIQYYNGEERAKGNILERFSAQQFPDLHSELNLSSLELGDSALYFCASSVAGRAGNTGELFFGEGSRLTVL.

This chain uses TRBV21-1 with TRBJ2-3; TRBD2 is the table's D call and was not checked against the DNA. TRBV21-1 is labeled a pseudogene. There are 16 residues in the CDR3. The CDR3 bases are TGTGCCAGCAGCAAATTGGACTATTTTTTCACAGATACGCAGTATTTT. Protein: CASSKLDYFFTDTQYF.

This chain links TRBV6-5 with TRBJ2-1, with TRBD2 as a possible D gene (7 bases). CDR1 is MNHEY and CDR2 is SVGAGI in the germline V gene. There are 15 residues in the CDR3. The germline V and J ends were trimmed by 6 bases and 0 bases, with 12 bases remaining between them. The CDR3 DNA reads TGTGCCAGCAGCCTAGGGGGGGGCTCCTACAATGAGCAGTTCTTC. It translates to CASSLGGGSYNEQFF.

The chain is built from TRBV4-1 and TRBJ2-7; 8 bases align to TRBD1. CDR3 length equals 16 residues. The J segment lost 0 bases and the V segment lost 3 bases, leaving 7 bases of the junction unmatched. CDR1 is MGHRA, CDR2 YSYEKL, per germline. Here the CDR3 DNA reads TGCGCCAGCAGCCAGCTCCAAGGACAGGGCTCCTACGAGCAGTACTTC. Translation gives CASSQLQGQGSYEQYF.

The genes are TRBV11-3 and TRBJ2-3, with D tentatively TRBD1 (5 bases). The germline V and J ends were trimmed by 3 bases and 6 bases, with 7 bases remaining between them. CDR1 is SGHNT, CDR2 YENEEA, per germline. This CDR3 comprises 12 residues. The CDR3 region has the DNA TGTGCCAGCAGCTTCAAGGGGGATACGCAGTATTTT. Its translation is CASSFKGDTQYF.

The rearrangement joins TRBV28 to TRBJ2-7, with 7 bases aligning to TRBD2. Trimming removed 4 bases from V and 5 bases from J; junction bases left unmatched: 5. Germline assignment: CDR1 MDHEN and CDR2 SYDVKM. The CDR3 has 13 amino acids. The CDR3 sequence is CASSSQLANEQYF. The CDR3 bases are TGTGCCAGCAGTTCACAACTAGCGAACGAGCAGTACTTC.

CDR3 loop: CASSLGVVGTASTDTQYF. Written as DNA, the CDR3 is TGTGCCAGCAGCTTAGGGGTTGTAGGGACAGCAAGCACAGATACGCAGTATTTT. The rearrangement links TRBV11-3 to TRBJ2-3; 7 bases are a match to TRBD1. In germline, CDR1 is SGHNT, CDR2 YENEEA. V lost 1 base and J lost 0; bases outside the gene matches: 10. The CDR3 is 18 amino acids.

This rearrangement joins TRBV28 to TRBJ1-5, with D uncertain. Deletions cut 5 bases from V and 4 bases from J, with 15 bases between. The CDR3 contains 15 residues. Germline V lookup: CDR1 MDHEN, CDR2 SYDVKM. CDR3 nucleotide sequence: TGTGCCAGCAGTATAGGACGCGCCAGTAATCAGCCCCAGCATTTT. Translating it yields CASSIGRASNQPQHF.

This chain joins TRBV29-1 and TRBJ2-5, with 9 bases fitting TRBD2. V shed 3 bases and J 1 base; nucleotides not matched to a gene: 6. Germline-derived CDR1 and CDR2 are SQVTM and ANQGSEA. This CDR3 comprises 15 residues. CDR3 protein: CSVDDLAGSQETQYF. In DNA, the CDR3 is TGCAGCGTTGACGACCTAGCGGGATCCCAAGAGACCCAGTACTTC.

J is TRBJ1-4 and V is TRBV5-4, with D tentatively TRBD1 (6 bases). This CDR3 region has 15 residues. CDR1 and CDR2 (germline): SGHNT, YYREEE (reference sequence). Between the trimmed V and J ends, which lost 4 bases and 4 bases, there was a span of 14 bases. CDR3 bases: TGTGCCAGCAGCAGGGGGGAAGTCCTTAATGAAAAACTGTTTTTT. Translation: CASSRGEVLNEKLFF.

The chain has TRBV5-1 and TRBJ2-7; D may be TRBD1 (5 bases). CDR1 and CDR2 from the germline V gene are SGHRS and YFSETQ. V lost 5 bases and J 4 bases, leaving 22 bases between the germline ends. This CDR3 region has 16 residues. CDR3 sequence (DNA): TGCGCCAGCAGTCCGGTAGATAGGGCAGGGCAATACGAGCAGTACTTC. Its translation: CASSPVDRAGQYEQYF. Variable domain in full (rest from reference TRBV5-1 and TRBJ2-7): KAGVTQTPRYLIKTRGQQVTLSCSPISGHRSVSWYQQTPGQGLQFLFEYFSETQRNKGNFPGRFSGRQFSNSRSEMNVSTLELGDSALYLCASSPVDRAGQYEQYFGPGTRLTVT.

V usage is TRBV7-9 and J usage is TRBJ2-5, with 7 bases identical to TRBD1. After removal of 6 bases from V and 5 bases from J, the junction contained 9 bases not matched to a gene. The CDR3 totals 14 residues. Looked up from germline, CDR1 is SEHNR and CDR2 is FQNEAQ (reference sequence). The CDR3 coding sequence is TGTGCCAGCAGTTCTCGACAGGGCGGTGAGACCCAGTACTTC. Its translation: CASSSRQGGETQYF. The whole variable domain, remainder taken from reference TRBV7-9 and TRBJ2-5, is DTGVSQNPRHKITKRGQNVTFRCDPISEHNRLYWYRQTLGQGPEFLTYFQNEAQLEKSRLLSDRFSAERPKGSFSTLEIQRTEQGDSAMYLCASSSRQGGETQYFGPGTRLLVL.

V gene TRBV30 combines with J gene TRBJ1-1; D is unclear. V gave up 4 bases and J gave up 5 bases, with 17 bases separating them. The germline V gene has CDR1 GTSNPN and CDR2 SVGIG (reference sequence). This CDR3 has 14 amino acids. In nucleotides, the CDR3 is TGTGCCTGGACTGAACTCTTACCGGCAACTGAAGCTTTCTTT. Protein product: CAWTELLPATEAFF.

The chain combines TRBV18 with TRBJ2-3; 10 positions match TRBD2. From germline, CDR1 is KGHSH and CDR2 LQKENI. V was clipped by 5 bases and J by 4 bases; unmatched bases: 9. The CDR3 extends over 16 amino acids. CDR3 nucleotides: TGTGCCAGCTCAACTGGGCTAGCGGGAGCTCCAGATACGCAGTATTTT. This gives the protein CASSTGLAGAPDTQYF.

V and J are TRBV5-1 and TRBJ2-3; D possibly corresponds to TRBD2 (7 bases). V lost 1 base and J lost 2, with 11 bases in between. CDR3 length: 15 residues. In germline, CDR1 is SGHRS, CDR2 YFSETQ. CDR3 sequence (DNA): TGCGCCAGCAGCTTGCGGGGGGCGCCCACAGATACGCAGTATTTT. It translates to CASSLRGAPTDTQYF.

The DNA of the CDR3 is TGTGCCAGCAGTTTTCAGACCGGGAACCAAGAGACCCAGTACTTC. It specifies CASSFQTGNQETQYF. This chain joins TRBV6-6 and TRBJ2-5, with a weak D call TRBD2 (5 bases). The germline V gene has CDR1 MNHNY and CDR2 SVGAGI (reference sequence). The CDR3 extends over 15 amino acids. Trimming took off 4 bases at V and 0 bases at J, with 12 bases between the two ends.

The chain combines TRBV19 with TRBJ2-3; 8 nucleotides align to TRBD2. CDR3 length equals 16 residues. With 3 bases clipped from V and 3 bases from J, the junction kept 8 bases outside the gene matches. Germline V CDR1 and CDR2: LNHDA, SQIVND (reference sequence). The CDR3, as DNA: TGTGCCAGTAGTATTGGGGCGGGAGGAGGTACAGATACGCAGTATTTT. This sequence encodes CASSIGAGGGTDTQYF.

This chain links TRBV2 with TRBJ1-2; the D gene is possibly TRBD1 (6 bases). The ends were cut back, 2 bases at V and 3 bases at J, with 10 bases in the middle. From germline, CDR1 is SNHLY and CDR2 FYNNEI. The CDR3 has 14 residues. CDR3: CASSELDSYYGYTF. CDR3 DNA: TGTGCCAGCAGTGAATTGGACAGCTACTATGGCTACACCTTC.

The chain links TRBV28 to TRBJ1-2; D call uncertain. Trimming took 4 bases from V and 5 from J, leaving 14 bases between them. The CDR3 spans 14 residues. From germline, CDR1 is MDHEN and CDR2 SYDVKM. As DNA, the CDR3 is TGTGCCAGCAGTTCGAGCCCCCTACCATATGGCTACACCTTC. Translation gives CASSSSPLPYGYTF.

This clone was observed a single time. This chain connects TRBV5-1 to TRBJ2-3, with TRBD2 as a possible D gene (5 bases). Trimming took off 1 base at V and 0 bases at J, with 9 bases between the two ends. Germline V gives CDR1 SGHRS, CDR2 YFSETQ. CDR3 length equals 15 residues. In nucleotides, the CDR3 is TGCGCCAGCAGCTTGACTAGAGTTAGCACAGATACGCAGTATTTT. Translation gives CASSLTRVSTDTQYF.